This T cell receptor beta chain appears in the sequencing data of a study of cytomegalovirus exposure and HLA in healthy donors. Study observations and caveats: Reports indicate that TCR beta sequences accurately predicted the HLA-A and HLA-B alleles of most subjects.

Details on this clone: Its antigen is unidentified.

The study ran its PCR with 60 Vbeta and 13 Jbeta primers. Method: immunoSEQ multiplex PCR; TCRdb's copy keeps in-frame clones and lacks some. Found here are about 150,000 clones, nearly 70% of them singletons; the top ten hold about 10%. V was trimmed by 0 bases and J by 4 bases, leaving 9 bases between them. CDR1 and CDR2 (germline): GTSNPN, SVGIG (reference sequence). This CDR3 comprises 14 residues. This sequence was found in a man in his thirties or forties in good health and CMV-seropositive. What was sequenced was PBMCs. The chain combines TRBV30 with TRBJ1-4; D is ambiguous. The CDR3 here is CAWSVTVGNEKLFF. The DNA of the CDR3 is TGTGCCTGGAGTGTAACAGTCGGTAATGAAAAACTGTTTTTT.